One sample yielded the 19 T cell receptor beta chains listed below, sequenced in a study of T cell changes during pregnancy in multiple sclerosis. Libraries were prepared by immunoSEQ multiplex PCR; TCRdb keeps only in-frame clonotypes and omits some of them. Of 40,000 to 50,000 clones in the sample, about 88% were seen once. The source was CD4+ T cells from peripheral blood mononuclear cells, collected in the first trimester of pregnancy. Receptors were obtained from a female donor with multiple sclerosis, enrolled in a pregnancy study.

This clone was recorded only once. V gene TRBV5-1 combines with J gene TRBJ2-5; a weak D match, TRBD1 (6 bases). The CDR3 contains 14 residues. CDR1 SGHRS and CDR2 YFSETQ come from the germline V gene. V was clipped by 3 bases and J by 0 bases, with 9 bases between them. The CDR3 protein is CASSSQGNQETQYF. CDR3 nucleotides: TGCGCCAGCAGCTCCCAGGGGAACCAAGAGACCCAGTACTTC.

This sequence joins TRBV29-1 and TRBJ2-7; 13 bases map to TRBD2. The V gene's germline CDR1 is SQVTM and CDR2 ANQGSEA. V dropped 5 bases and J dropped 2; count of bases not matched to a gene: 3. The CDR3 spans 14 residues. DNA of the CDR3: TGCAGCGTTTGGACTAGCGGGAGACCCTACGAGCAGTACTTC. As protein: CSVWTSGRPYEQYF.

J is TRBJ1-5 and V is TRBV28, with TRBD1 matching over 10 bases. The J segment lost 2 bases and the V segment lost 4 bases, leaving 14 bases of the junction unmatched. The germline V gene has CDR1 MDHEN and CDR2 SYDVKM. This CDR3 is built from 19 residues. In nucleotides, the CDR3 is TGTGCCAGCAGTTCCCTGACAGGGGGCCTTGGGTTCGGCAATCAGCCCCAGCATTTT. Translated: CASSSLTGGLGFGNQPQHF.

V is TRBV14 and J is TRBJ2-1, with D possibly TRBD2 on 6 matching bases. Germline CDR1 and CDR2: SGHDN and FVKESK. CDR3 length: 16 residues. The V gene lost 1 base and the J gene lost 0 bases, with 10 bases spanning the gap. The CDR3 region has the DNA TGTGCCAGCAGCCAAGCCGCCGGGAGCTCCTACAATGAGCAGTTCTTC. Protein sequence: CASSQAAGSSYNEQFF.

This clone was found once. This chain links TRBV5-5 with TRBJ2-7; TRBD1 aligns across 8 bases. Unmatched junction bases numbered 7, after V lost 2 bases and J lost 3 bases. The CDR3 totals 15 residues. The germline V gene has CDR1 SGHKS and CDR2 YYEKEE (reference sequence). Written as DNA, the CDR3 is TGTGCCAGCAGCTTCGGAACAGGGGGAGACTACGAGCAGTACTTC. This encodes CASSFGTGGDYEQYF.

The J gene is TRBJ2-2, the V gene TRBV19; 11 nucleotides align to TRBD1. V shed 6 bases and J 5 bases; nucleotides not matched to a gene: 5. This CDR3 comprises 15 residues. Germline CDR1 LNHDA, CDR2 SQIVND (reference sequence). The CDR3 here is CASSHGQGATGELFF. In DNA form, the CDR3 reads TGTGCCAGTAGCCATGGACAGGGGGCAACCGGGGAGCTGTTTTTT.

This clone was detected only once. This sequence joins TRBV11-2 and TRBJ2-3, with TRBD2 matching 12 bases. The trim removed 3 bases at V and 4 bases at J, leaving 5 bases unmatched. CDR1 and CDR2 (germline): SGHAT, FQNNGV. The CDR3 runs to 16 residues. CDR3 in amino acids: CASSFRLAGAPDTQYF. The CDR3 bases are TGTGCCAGCAGCTTTCGACTAGCGGGAGCCCCAGATACGCAGTATTTT.

This clone was found once. The CDR3 protein is CASSVAGQGGGEQYF. The DNA of the CDR3 is TGTGCCAGCAGCGTAGCCGGACAGGGCGGAGGAGAGCAGTACTTC. V gene TRBV9 combines with J gene TRBJ2-7; 8 bases line up with TRBD1. Germline V gene sequence: CDR1 SGDLS, CDR2 YYNGEE. The V gene end was trimmed by 0 bases and the J gene end by 7 bases; junction bases not matched to a gene: 9. The CDR3 loop spans 15 amino acids.

CDR3 coding DNA: TGCGCCAGCAGCTTCGGACTAGCGGGAGCTACAGATACGCAGTATTTT. Translation: CASSFGLAGATDTQYF. The chain links TRBV5-1 to TRBJ2-3, with 13 nucleotides matching TRBD2. The CDR3 extends over 16 amino acids. The trim removed 2 bases at V and 3 bases at J, leaving 3 bases unmatched. Germline V gene lookup returns CDR1 SGHRS and CDR2 YFSETQ.

The chain joins TRBV7-2 to TRBJ2-2, with D possibly being TRBD1 (6 bases). CDR3 length: 14 amino acids. Germline V gene lookup returns CDR1 SGHTA and CDR2 FQGNSA. The ends were cut back, 4 bases at V and 7 bases at J, with 13 bases in the middle. CDR3 sequence: CASSSTRGFGELFF. The DNA of the CDR3 is TGTGCCAGCAGCTCCACGAGGGGGTTCGGGGAGCTGTTTTTT.

The chain carries TRBV10-3 and TRBJ2-3; 12 nucleotides agree with TRBD2. V was pared by 4 bases and J by 3 bases, with 5 bases of the junction left unmatched. The germline V gene encodes CDR1 ENHRY and CDR2 SYGVKD. The CDR3 has 16 residues. CDR3 sequence reads: CAISGGLAGITDTQYF. CDR3 in DNA: TGTGCCATCAGTGGCGGACTAGCGGGAATAACAGATACGCAGTATTTT.

The chain is built from TRBV29-1 and TRBJ2-2; 8 nucleotides agree with TRBD1. Losses at the gene ends were 7 bases for V and 4 bases for J; bases not matched to a gene: 8. The CDR3 extends over 14 amino acids. CDR1 and CDR2 from the germline V gene are SQVTM and ANQGSEA. This CDR3 reads CSAGQGTGTGELFF. The DNA of the CDR3 is TGCAGCGCCGGACAGGGTACGGGCACCGGGGAGCTGTTTTTT.

The gene calls are TRBV11-2 and TRBJ2-4; possibly TRBD2 for D (5 bases). The germline CDR1 and CDR2 sequences are SGHAT and FQNNGV. V lost 2 bases to trimming and J lost 7 bases, with 15 bases between them. The CDR3 covers 15 residues. The CDR3 sequence is CASSLRLEGLNIQYF. In nucleotides, the CDR3 is TGTGCCAGCAGCTTACGTCTCGAGGGTTTGAACATTCAGTACTTC.

The chain carries TRBV5-6 and TRBJ1-1, with 7 bases matching TRBD1. There are 14 residues in the CDR3. The germline CDR1 and CDR2 sequences are SGHDT and YYEEEE. The V gene end was trimmed by 3 bases and the J gene end by 6 bases; junction bases not matched to a gene: 8. CDR3 sequence: CASSSGQVGAEAFF. CDR3 nucleotides: TGTGCCAGCAGCTCCGGACAGGTGGGTGCTGAAGCTTTCTTT.

Here the CDR3 reads CASSFDRGTEQYF. The DNA of the CDR3 is TGCGCCAGCAGCTTTGACAGGGGGACCGAGCAGTACTTC. V is TRBV5-1 and J is TRBJ2-7, with 9 positions matching TRBD1. This CDR3 region has 13 residues. The ends lost 2 bases at V and 6 bases at J; junction bases unmatched: 3. From germline, CDR1 is SGHRS and CDR2 YFSETQ.

V usage is TRBV4-1 and J usage is TRBJ1-5, with TRBD1 matching 10 bases. This CDR3 region has 17 residues. V lost 0 bases, J lost 2 bases, and 4 bases stayed unmatched. Per germline, CDR1 MGHRA and CDR2 YSYEKL. The CDR3 region is CASSQEYGTGGNQPQHF. In DNA form, the CDR3 reads TGCGCCAGCAGCCAAGAATACGGGACAGGGGGCAATCAGCCCCAGCATTTT.

This clone was seen only once. This chain links TRBV5-5 with TRBJ2-7; 10 bases fit TRBD1. The CDR3 contains 17 residues. The ends lost 0 bases at V and 2 bases at J; junction bases unmatched: 8. The germline CDR1 and CDR2 sequences are SGHKS and YYEKEE (reference sequence). In DNA form, the CDR3 reads TGTGCCAGCAGCTTGGGACCGGGACAGGGGTTAACCTACGAGCAGTACTTC. This gives the protein CASSLGPGQGLTYEQYF.

This chain joins TRBV7-9 and TRBJ1-4; possible D gene TRBD1, 6 bases. There are 16 residues in the CDR3. Trimming pared 5 bases from V and 4 bases from J, leaving 17 bases between. CDR1 SEHNR and CDR2 FQNEAQ come from the germline V gene (reference sequence). The CDR3 coding sequence is TGTGCCAGCAGCGCCTACCCGGGGGGCCTTAATGAAAAACTGTTTTTT. Translated: CASSAYPGGLNEKLFF.

CDR3 nucleotide sequence: TGTGCCAGCAGCCAAGATTTACAGGGCATAGGAGCCAAAAACATTCAGTACTTC. Translating gives CASSQDLQGIGAKNIQYF. The genes are TRBV4-2 and TRBJ2-4, with a weak D call TRBD1 (6 bases). CDR1 is LGHNA and CDR2 is YNFKEQ in the germline V gene. Trimming left V 0 bases short and J 0 bases short, with 15 bases between. This CDR3 comprises 18 residues.